Listed here are 19 T cell receptor beta chains from one sample, sequenced in a study of monozygotic twins with inflammatory bowel disease. TCRdb re-called the 5' RACE reads; every CDR3 protein appears as one record, without DNA. This table holds some 300,000 distinct CDR3 sequences. Sample: blood. These receptors originate from a human donor with ulcerative colitis or Crohn's disease, or a healthy co-twin of an affected twin (not recorded which).

The chain carries TRBV4-3 and TRBJ2-1; TCRdb's D call of TRBD1 is untestable without DNA. Germline-derived CDR1 and CDR2 are LGHNA and YSLEER. This CDR3 contains 15 residues. The CDR3 loop is CASSQGQEYWGEQFF.

J is TRBJ2-3 and V is TRBV29-1; checking the TCRdb D call of TRBD1 is not possible without DNA. There are 13 residues in the CDR3. Germline lookup yields CDR1 SQVTM and CDR2 ANQGSEA. The CDR3 here is CSVYGQATDTQCF.

The V gene is TRBV24-1, the J gene TRBJ2-1; there is no DNA to check the TCRdb D call of TRBD2. Germline V CDR1 and CDR2: KGHDR, SFDVKD. This CDR3 is built from 16 residues. The CDR3: CATSDFGLAGADEQFF.

The V call is TRBV6-2 or TRBV6-3, the J call TRBJ2-1; checking the TCRdb D call of TRBD2 is not possible without DNA. The CDR3 consists of 14 residues. The germline V gene has CDR1 MNHEY and CDR2 SVGEGT. This CDR3 is CASSLALRHNEQFF.

The chain is built from TRBV7-2 and TRBJ2-7; TCRdb proposes TRBD1, but this gene call is untestable without DNA. This CDR3 has 14 residues. Germline V gene sequence: CDR1 SGHTA, CDR2 FQGNSA. This CDR3 reads CASITGIGYYEQYF.

This chain joins TRBV10-3 and TRBJ1-5; no DNA is available, so the TRBD1 call from TCRdb remains unchecked. CDR3 length equals 16 residues. Germline CDR1 ENHRY, CDR2 SYGVKD. Here the CDR3 reads CAISEYQGAILQPQHF.

The chain recombines TRBV28 with TRBJ1-2; TCRdb designates TRBD1, a call that cannot be tested without DNA. The germline V gene has CDR1 MDHEN and CDR2 SYDVKM. CDR3 length equals 13 residues. CDR3 sequence reads: CATSPGQNYGYTF.

The rearrangement links TRBV5-1 to TRBJ1-4. Germline CDR1 is SGHRS and CDR2 is YFSETQ. The CDR3 sequence is 15 residues long. CDR3 sequence: CASSLSGRDNEKLFF.

The J gene is TRBJ2-7, the V gene TRBV20-1; TCRdb gives TRBD2 as the D gene, but with no DNA this cannot be confirmed. Germline values: CDR1 DFQATT, CDR2 SNEGSKA (reference sequence). This CDR3 region has 14 residues. The CDR3: CSARRTSGAYEQYF.

The chain joins TRBV29-1 to TRBJ2-2; TCRdb returns TRBD1, unconfirmable since there is no DNA. The CDR3 totals 15 residues. Germline V gene data show CDR1 as SQVTM and CDR2 as ANQGSEA. The CDR3 is CSVEADRGSTGELFF.

V and J are TRBV21-1 and TRBJ2-4. TRBV21-1 is flagged as a pseudogene. The CDR3 is 15 amino acids. The CDR3 reads CASSPQDLAKNIQYF.

J is TRBJ2-3 and V is TRBV18; the TRBD1 assignment by TCRdb is unverifiable without DNA. The germline V gene encodes CDR1 KGHSH and CDR2 LQKENI. CDR3 size: 16 residues. CDR3 loop: CASSPRTGGASDTQYF. Drawing the rest from reference TRBV18 and TRBJ2-3, the complete variable domain is NAGVMQNPRHLVRRRGQEARLRCSPMKGHSHVYWYRQLPEEGLKFMVYLQKENIIDESGMPKERFSAEFPKEGPSILRIQQVVRGDSAAYFCASSPRTGGASDTQYFGPGTRLTVL.

The chain combines TRBV7-8 with TRBJ2-2; checking the TCRdb D call of TRBD1 is not possible without DNA. The CDR3 spans 15 residues. In germline, CDR1 is SGHVS, CDR2 FQNEAQ. CDR3 sequence reads: CASSSDDRAVGELFF.

The J gene is TRBJ2-3, the V gene TRBV6-1; no DNA is available, so the TRBD2 call from TCRdb remains unchecked. Germline V CDR1 and CDR2: MNHNS, SASEGT. The CDR3 has 14 amino acids. The CDR3 sequence is CASSGALPGDTQYF.

V gene TRBV6-2 or TRBV6-3 combines with J gene TRBJ1-1. CDR3 length: 13 residues. Germline values: CDR1 MNHEY, CDR2 SVGEGT. Here the CDR3 reads CASSYWVGTEAFF.

This CDR3 reads CASSLASRQVYSPLHF. The rearrangement joins TRBV7-2 to TRBJ1-6. The CDR3 runs 16 residues. Germline-derived CDR1 and CDR2 are SGHTA and FQGNSA.

The chain is built from TRBV7-9 and TRBJ1-2. In germline, CDR1 is SEHNR, CDR2 FQNEAQ (reference sequence). This CDR3 is 13 amino acids long. This chain's CDR3 is CASSLASALTPTF.

The chain carries TRBV3-1 and TRBJ2-7; the TRBD2 assignment by TCRdb is unverifiable without DNA. There are 13 residues in the CDR3. Germline loops: CDR1 LGHDT, CDR2 YNNKEL (reference sequence). CDR3 sequence: CASSPPSASEQYF.

The chain recombines TRBV5-1 with TRBJ2-3. This CDR3 has 15 residues. Germline V gives CDR1 SGHRS, CDR2 YFSETQ. The CDR3: CASSLLVPSTDTQYF.